These 10 T cell receptor beta chains originate from one sample sequenced in a study of long-term antiretroviral therapy in people with HIV. Runs used v3.0 of the immunoSEQ assay and were done at survey level. The table came from immunoSEQ multiplex PCR; TCRdb's copy has only in-frame clones and leaves some out. The sample has roughly 16,000 clones, about 95% seen once. The sample was unsorted PBMCs, taken 6 to 6.5 years after starting antiretroviral therapy. These receptors all come from a woman between 45 and 65 years old with HIV.

V and J are TRBV7-9 and TRBJ1-1; no reliable D call. Trimming cost V 5 bases and J 1 base, with 8 bases left between them. Looked up from germline, CDR1 is SEHNR and CDR2 is FQNEAQ (reference sequence). This CDR3 is 13 amino acids long. The CDR3 nucleotides are TGTGCCAGCAGCGCGAACTGGAACACTGAAGCTTTCTTT. Translated, it gives CASSANWNTEAFF.

The V call is TRBV5-6, the J call TRBJ2-7; no clear D gene. Trimming removed 3 bases from V and 2 bases from J, with 12 bases in between. This CDR3 has 14 residues. The germline gives CDR1 SGHDT, CDR2 YYEEEE. The CDR3 nucleotides read TGTGCCAGCAGCTCCGATAGTCTGACCTACGAGCAGTACTTC. This sequence encodes CASSSDSLTYEQYF.

The chain combines TRBV21-1 with TRBJ1-5; the DNA was not used to check the table's D call, TRBD1. TRBV21-1 is termed a pseudogene. The CDR3 contains 12 residues. The CDR3 sequence: CASSTTDQPQHF. The DNA for the CDR3 is TGTGCCAGCAGCACAACAGATCAGCCCCAGCATTTT.

The chain employs TRBV28 and TRBJ2-2, with 8 nucleotides matching TRBD2. The germline CDR1 and CDR2 sequences are MDHEN and SYDVKM. There are 16 residues in the CDR3. With 4 bases clipped from V and 0 bases from J, the junction kept 4 bases outside the gene matches. This chain's CDR3 is CASSSPSGSNTGELFF. The CDR3, as DNA: TGTGCCAGCAGTTCCCCTAGCGGGTCGAACACCGGGGAGCTGTTTTTT.

V and J are TRBV7-6 and TRBJ2-5, with unresolved D. Germline lookup yields CDR1 SGHVS and CDR2 FNYEAQ. V dropped 3 bases and J dropped 2 bases, with 7 bases sitting between them. The CDR3 runs to 13 residues. The CDR3: CASSFTEQETQYF. The CDR3 coding sequence is TGTGCCAGCAGCTTTACAGAGCAAGAGACCCAGTACTTC. Full variable domain (missing parts from reference TRBV7-6 and TRBJ2-5): GAGVSQSPRYKVTKRGQDVALRCDPISGHVSLYWYRQALGQGPEFLTYFNYEAQQDKSGLPNDRFSAERPEGSISTLTIQRTEQRDSAMYRCASSFTEQETQYFGPGTRLLVL.

The gene calls are TRBV29-1 and TRBJ1-2; D remains ambiguous. CDR1 and CDR2 from the germline V gene are SQVTM and ANQGSEA. CDR3 length: 14 residues. The V end was cut by 5 bases, the J end by 3 bases, with 16 bases between. The CDR3 DNA is TGCAGCGTTCGAAGGCAGCGGGAGGACTATGGCTACACCTTC. This codes for CSVRRQREDYGYTF.

The chain joins TRBV4-3 to TRBJ2-3, with D uncertain. CDR1 is LGHNA, CDR2 YSLEER, per germline. This CDR3 has 17 residues. Trimming took 0 bases from V and 1 from J, leaving 14 bases between them. The CDR3 nucleotides read TGCGCCAGCAGCCAAGAATTTGGCTTTGGGGGCACAGATACGCAGTATTTT. It specifies CASSQEFGFGGTDTQYF.

The chain links TRBV10-3 to TRBJ2-1; TRBD2 matches 10 bases. The CDR3 is 13 residues long. V gave up 6 bases and J gave up 8 bases; unmatched junction bases: 4. CDR1 and CDR2 from the germline V gene are ENHRY and SYGVKD. CDR3 bases: TGTGCCATCAGGGCTAGCGGGAGTGATGAGCAGTTCTTC. It codes for CAIRASGSDEQFF.

This clone was detected once. The chain joins TRBV19 to TRBJ1-1; D remains ambiguous. V dropped 7 bases and J dropped 4 bases, with 13 bases sitting between them. Germline V lookup: CDR1 LNHDA, CDR2 SQIVND (reference sequence). This CDR3 region has 13 residues. CDR3 coding DNA: TGTGCCAGTACGTTAGGAGGGAGCACTGAAGCTTTCTTT. This encodes CASTLGGSTEAFF.

The gene calls are TRBV7-9 and TRBJ2-7, with 11 bases matching TRBD1. With 5 bases clipped from V and 3 bases from J, the junction kept 3 bases outside the gene matches. This CDR3 comprises 14 residues. The germline CDR1 and CDR2 sequences are SEHNR and FQNEAQ (reference sequence). The CDR3 nucleotides are TGTGCCAGCAGCCCTGGGACAGGGGGCTACGAGCAGTACTTC. This translates into CASSPGTGGYEQYF.